This TCR beta chain was recorded in a study of cytotoxic CD8 clonotypes in ibrutinib-treated CLL. Study-wide background: Each sample contained, on average, roughly 280,000 productive templates and roughly 96,000 productive rearrangements.

Only in-frame clones appear in the TCRdb table, and some are missing; sequencing was by immunoSEQ multiplex PCR. This sample has around 330,000 clones, with over 55% found just once. Remarks on this clone: The antigen is not known.

Study-wide results and limits: Among the clonotypes, public ones were uncommon and contracted or held stable on treatment. Baseline clonality, higher than in age-matched healthy donors, tracked circulating CD8+ T-cell counts. Sustained-remission patients were sampled at one set of times and progressing patients at different ones.

V shed 5 bases, J shed 6 bases, and the junction held 12 bases outside the gene matches. The CDR3 runs 16 residues. Germline CDR1 reads LNHDA; CDR2 reads SQIVND (reference sequence). The origin of this receptor is a human donor with chronic lymphocytic leukemia. The sample here was PBMCs, taken after 36 months of ibrutinib treatment. The chain couples TRBV19 to TRBJ1-4, with 7 positions matching TRBD1. This CDR3 is CASSLHSGGKDEKLFF. DNA for the CDR3: TGTGCCAGTAGTCTTCACTCAGGGGGTAAAGATGAAAAACTGTTTTTT. Filled out from reference TRBV19 and TRBJ1-4, the complete variable domain reads DGGITQSPKYLFRKEGQNVTLSCEQNLNHDAMYWYRQDPGQGLRLIYYSQIVNDFQKGDIAEGYSVSREKKESFPLTVTSAQKNPTAFYLCASSLHSGGKDEKLFFGSGTQLSVL.